This passage covers 28 T cell receptor beta chains from one sample sequenced in a study of cytomegalovirus exposure and HLA in healthy donors. Primers included in the PCR were 60 Vbeta and 13 Jbeta primers. Sequenced by immunoSEQ multiplex PCR; TCRdb stores in-frame clones only, minus some. The sample includes fewer than 150,000 clones, approximately 79% seen only once; the top ten take about 1.3%. Sequencing was carried out using PBMCs. The receptor set was obtained from a female donor in good health and CMV-seronegative.

The chain carries TRBV27 and TRBJ1-1; maybe TRBD1 (6 bases). Trimming cost V 7 bases and J 1 base, with 16 bases left between them. The CDR3 sequence is 15 residues long. Looked up from germline, CDR1 is MNHEY and CDR2 is SMNVEV (reference sequence). The CDR3 is CASIPRTDWNTEAFF. The CDR3 DNA sequence: TGTGCCAGCATACCTCGGACAGATTGGAACACTGAAGCTTTCTTT.

The chain links TRBV6-1 to TRBJ2-1; 8 nucleotides line up with TRBD2. This CDR3 contains 15 residues. J lost 4 bases, V lost 7 bases, and 9 bases had no gene match. Germline loops: CDR1 MNHNS, CDR2 SASEGT. CDR3 bases: TGTGCCAGCAATCCCACTAGCGGCATATACAATGAGCAGTTCTTC. Translated: CASNPTSGIYNEQFF.

The chain joins TRBV28 to TRBJ1-1; D not resolved. The CDR3 has 15 residues. Trimming pared 3 bases from V and 0 bases from J, leaving 11 bases between. In germline, CDR1 is MDHEN, CDR2 SYDVKM. Here the CDR3 reads CASSFREVVNTEAFF. The CDR3, as DNA: TGTGCCAGCAGTTTCCGGGAGGTGGTGAACACTGAAGCTTTCTTT. Supplemented by reference TRBV28 and TRBJ1-1, the full variable domain reads DVKVTQSSRYLVKRTGEKVFLECVQDMDHENMFWYRQDPGLGLRLIYFSYDVKMKEKGDIPEGYSVSREKKERFSLILESASTNQTSMYLCASSFREVVNTEAFFGQGTRLTVV.

This clone has a single count. V usage is TRBV7-9 and J usage is TRBJ2-7; D may be TRBD2 (5 bases). Deletions cut 1 base from V and 7 bases from J, with 11 bases between. The CDR3 loop spans 13 amino acids. Germline V gene sequence: CDR1 SEHNR, CDR2 FQNEAQ (reference sequence). CDR3 nucleotides: TGTGCCAGCAGCTTAGGAGGGAGAGGGGAGCAGTACTTC. It yields the protein CASSLGGRGEQYF.

This clone was counted once. The gene calls are TRBV25-1 and TRBJ2-4; unclear D gene. The CDR3 runs to 13 residues. Germline values: CDR1 MGHDK, CDR2 SYGVNS. V was pared by 2 bases and J by 2 bases, with 4 bases between. CDR3 residues: CASSEITKNIQYF. In DNA form, the CDR3 reads TGTGCCAGCAGTGAAATTACCAAAAACATTCAGTACTTC.

V usage is TRBV6-1 and J usage is TRBJ1-1; possibly TRBD1 for D (5 bases). Germline V gives CDR1 MNHNS, CDR2 SASEGT. CDR3 length: 13 amino acids. V shed 1 base and J shed 5 bases, with 8 bases lying between them. This CDR3 is CASSEVGLTEAFF. In DNA form, the CDR3 reads TGTGCCAGCAGTGAAGTGGGGCTAACTGAAGCTTTCTTT.

The rearrangement links TRBV10-1 to TRBJ2-2, with 10 nucleotides matching TRBD1. Germline CDR1 and CDR2: WNHNN and SYGVQD (reference sequence). This CDR3 comprises 18 residues. Losses at the gene ends were 0 bases for V and 1 base for J; bases not matched to a gene: 5. DNA of the CDR3: TGCGCCAGCAGTGAGTCCCTTCGGGACAGGGGGAACACCGGGGAGCTGTTTTTT. Protein product: CASSESLRDRGNTGELFF.

This clone was picked up a small number of times. This chain links TRBV25-1 with TRBJ2-7; D is possibly TRBD2 (5 bases). V was cut by 1 base and J by 4 bases, with 17 bases left in between. Germline CDR1 MGHDK, CDR2 SYGVNS. The CDR3 is 16 residues long. As DNA, the CDR3 is TGTGCCAGCAGTGAATCGGCGGGTTCTCCCCTTTACGAGCAGTACTTC. This encodes CASSESAGSPLYEQYF.

The J gene is TRBJ1-5, the V gene TRBV6-6; 7 bases align to TRBD1. The germline CDR1 and CDR2 sequences are MNHNY and SVGAGI (reference sequence). Germline trimming cut 6 bases from V and 1 base from J; bases unmatched to any gene: 3. This CDR3 comprises 14 residues. CDR3 amino acids: CASRAGGSNQPQHF. The CDR3 coding sequence is TGTGCCAGCAGGGCAGGGGGAAGCAATCAGCCCCAGCATTTT.

The chain combines TRBV11-3 with TRBJ2-7; 7 bases are a match to TRBD2. Germline loops: CDR1 SGHNT, CDR2 YENEEA. V lost 3 bases and J lost 5; bases outside the gene matches: 7. CDR3 length equals 14 residues. The CDR3 reads CASSFGGGRNEQYF. In nucleotides, the CDR3 is TGTGCCAGCAGCTTTGGGGGAGGGAGGAACGAGCAGTACTTC.

The rearrangement uses TRBV28 and TRBJ2-7; 7 nucleotides line up with TRBD1. CDR3 length equals 14 residues. V trimming: 5 bases; J trimming: 3 bases; junction bases outside the gene matches: 7. Germline V gene lookup returns CDR1 MDHEN and CDR2 SYDVKM. CDR3 in DNA: TGTGCCAGCAGTCTCGGACAGGCCCACTACGAGCAGTACTTC. It encodes CASSLGQAHYEQYF.

The rearrangement uses TRBV19 and TRBJ1-4; D ambiguous. The CDR3 has 13 amino acids. The germline V and J ends were trimmed by 5 bases and 2 bases, with 6 bases remaining between them. Germline values: CDR1 LNHDA, CDR2 SQIVND (reference sequence). The CDR3 DNA follows: TGTGCCAGTAGTTTTGCGACTAATGAAAAACTGTTTTTT. The encoded protein is CASSFATNEKLFF.

V usage is TRBV9 and J usage is TRBJ2-1, with TRBD2 as a possible D gene (5 bases). Germline lookup yields CDR1 SGDLS and CDR2 YYNGEE. Deletions cut 0 bases from V and 7 bases from J, with 11 bases between. The CDR3 spans 14 residues. CDR3 DNA: TGTGCCAGCAGCGTAGGGGAGTTAAGGAATGAGCAGTTCTTC. Its protein product is CASSVGELRNEQFF.

This clone has only a few counts. V usage is TRBV7-3 and J usage is TRBJ2-1, with D uncertain. The germline V gene encodes CDR1 SGHTA and CDR2 FQGTGA. The V and J ends lost 2 bases and 7 bases respectively, with 9 bases between them. The CDR3 totals 13 residues. The CDR3 loop reads CASSLDGVNEQFF. Written as DNA, the CDR3 is TGTGCCAGCAGCTTAGATGGAGTGAATGAGCAGTTCTTC. The full variable domain, with the rest looked up from reference TRBV7-3 and TRBJ2-1, is GAGVSQTPSNKVTEKGKYVELRCDPISGHTALYWYRQSLGQGPEFLIYFQGTGAADDSGLPNDRFFAVRPEGSVSTLKIQRTERGDSAVYLCASSLDGVNEQFFGPGTRLTVL.

The V gene is TRBV15, the J gene TRBJ2-5; 7 bases map to TRBD1. CDR1 is LNHNV and CDR2 is YYDKDF in the germline V gene (reference sequence). With 0 bases clipped from V and 6 bases from J, the junction kept 10 bases outside the gene matches. The CDR3 is made up of 16 amino acids. Here the CDR3 DNA reads TGTGCCACCAGCAGAGAAGTGTGGGACAGCGAACAGACCCAGTACTTC. As protein: CATSREVWDSEQTQYF.

The chain recombines TRBV19 with TRBJ2-1, with 10 bases that match TRBD2. This CDR3 comprises 14 residues. The germline CDR1 and CDR2 sequences are LNHDA and SQIVND (reference sequence). V lost 3 bases to trimming and J lost 6 bases; unmatched junction nucleotides: 2. The CDR3 loop reads CASSIPSGSNEQFF. DNA of the CDR3: TGTGCCAGTAGTATCCCTAGCGGGAGCAATGAGCAGTTCTTC.

This clone has just one count. The chain joins TRBV5-8 to TRBJ2-7, with D unclear. The germline V gene has CDR1 SGHTS and CDR2 YDEGEE. The CDR3 has 17 residues. Between the trimmed V and J ends, which lost 0 bases and 2 bases, there was a span of 18 bases. CDR3 coding DNA: TGTGCCAGCAGCTTGGTCTTACAAACTAATGGAGCCTACGAGCAGTACTTC. Translation gives CASSLVLQTNGAYEQYF. The entire variable domain, with the rest obtained from reference TRBV5-8 and TRBJ2-7, is as follows: EAGVTQSPTHLIKTRGQQATLRCSPISGHTSVYWYQQALGLGLQFLLWYDEGEERNRGNFPPRFSGRQFPNYSSELNVNALELEDSALYLCASSLVLQTNGAYEQYFGPGTRLTVT.

V is TRBV6-5 and J is TRBJ2-7; 12 bases are a match to TRBD1. Germline assignment: CDR1 MNHEY and CDR2 SVGAGI. V lost 5 bases and J lost 4; bases outside the gene matches: 3. The CDR3 runs 14 residues. CDR3 sequence: CASSGTGGEYEQYF. The DNA for the CDR3 is TGTGCCAGCAGTGGGACAGGGGGCGAGTACGAGCAGTACTTC.

The chain recombines TRBV28 with TRBJ2-7; TRBD1 matches 9 bases. Trimming cost V 5 bases and J 1 base; bases outside gene matches: 3. CDR3 size: 14 residues. Germline assignment: CDR1 MDHEN and CDR2 SYDVKM. Here the CDR3 reads CASSLTGGSYEQYF. The CDR3 DNA is TGTGCCAGCAGTCTGACAGGGGGGTCCTACGAGCAGTACTTC.

V gene TRBV2 combines with J gene TRBJ1-5, with TRBD1 matching 9 bases. The junction had 11 bases not matched to a gene; V was cut back by 5 bases and J by 6 bases. CDR1 and CDR2 (germline): SNHLY, FYNNEI. The CDR3 consists of 16 residues. CDR3 sequence (DNA): TGTGCCAGCAGTTTAGAGGGACAGGGAGTTCGTCAGCCCCAGCATTTT. Amino acid sequence: CASSLEGQGVRQPQHF.

This rearrangement joins TRBV5-8 to TRBJ2-1; 13 nucleotides agree with TRBD2. The CDR3 has 13 amino acids. From germline, CDR1 is SGHTS and CDR2 YDEGEE. J was trimmed by 9 bases and V by 4 bases; bases with no gene match: 1. The CDR3 spells CASSGTSGIEQFF. CDR3 bases: TGTGCCAGCAGCGGGACTAGCGGGATTGAGCAGTTCTTC.

The V gene is TRBV6-5, the J gene TRBJ2-2, with D tentatively TRBD2 (6 bases). Trimming cost V 5 bases and J 0 bases, with 10 bases left between them. There are 15 residues in the CDR3. The germline V gene has CDR1 MNHEY and CDR2 SVGAGI. The CDR3 loop reads CASSTTGANTGELFF. The CDR3 nucleotides are TGTGCCAGCAGTACCACGGGGGCGAACACCGGGGAGCTGTTTTTT.

The V gene is TRBV10-3, the J gene TRBJ1-5, with TRBD1 matching over 9 bases. CDR1 and CDR2 (germline): ENHRY, SYGVKD. The V gene end was trimmed by 8 bases and the J gene end by 7 bases; junction bases not matched to a gene: 9. The CDR3 loop spans 14 amino acids. As DNA, the CDR3 is TGTGCCATCCCCGGGACAGGGATAGAGCAGCCCCAGCATTTT. Translation: CAIPGTGIEQPQHF.

The rearrangement uses TRBV27 and TRBJ1-1, with TRBD1 matching over 8 bases. CDR3 length: 18 residues. V lost 6 bases, J lost 4 bases, and 19 bases stayed unmatched. Germline V gene data show CDR1 as MNHEY and CDR2 as SMNVEV (reference sequence). For the CDR3, the DNA is TGTGCCAGCAGCCTATCTCCCGGACAGGGATCCCTAAGCACTGAAGCTTTCTTT. This codes for CASSLSPGQGSLSTEAFF.

The chain recombines TRBV5-1 with TRBJ1-3; D remains unclear. Trimming removed 4 bases from V and 4 bases from J, with 12 bases in between. The CDR3 totals 14 residues. Germline assignment: CDR1 SGHRS and CDR2 YFSETQ. Here the CDR3 DNA reads TGCGCCAGCAGCACGTCCCTAGGAGGAAACACCATATATTTT. This codes for CASSTSLGGNTIYF.

The chain joins TRBV2 to TRBJ1-2, with D perhaps TRBD1 (6 bases). The V and J ends lost 3 bases and 2 bases respectively, with 10 bases between them. Germline CDR1 and CDR2: SNHLY and FYNNEI. The CDR3 extends over 14 amino acids. The CDR3 spells CASSEGDTNYGYTF. For the CDR3, the DNA is TGTGCCAGCAGTGAGGGGGACACCAACTATGGCTACACCTTC. The whole variable domain, filled in from reference TRBV2 and TRBJ1-2, reads EPEVTQTPSHQVTQMGQEVILRCVPISNHLYFYWYRQILGQKVEFLVSFYNNEISEKSEIFDDQFSVERPDGSNFTLKIRSTKLEDSAMYFCASSEGDTNYGYTFGSGTRLTVV.

This clone was seen once. The chain links TRBV10-3 to TRBJ2-1; the match to TRBD2 covers 13 bases. The J segment lost 6 bases and the V segment lost 4 bases, leaving 0 bases of the junction unmatched. CDR1 ENHRY and CDR2 SYGVKD come from the germline V gene. CDR3 length: 14 residues. Written as DNA, the CDR3 is TGTGCCATCAGTGGGACTAGCGGGAGCAATGAGCAGTTCTTC. Its translation: CAISGTSGSNEQFF.

This clone was found once. CDR3 DNA: TGTGCCAGCAGTTTACAACAACAATCCTACGAGCAGTACTTC. This codes for CASSLQQQSYEQYF. V usage is TRBV27 and J usage is TRBJ2-7; D gene uncertain. This CDR3 is built from 14 residues. Germline assignment: CDR1 MNHEY and CDR2 SMNVEV (reference sequence). Between the trimmed V and J ends, which lost 2 bases and 1 base, there was a span of 9 bases.